These T cell receptor beta chains were read from a single sample in a study of blood T cell repertoires in COVID-19. Assay: immunoSEQ multiplex PCR; the TCRdb copy retains only in-frame clones and omits some. The sample consists of about 150,000 clones, around 81% of them appearing once. Material for sequencing was peripheral blood. The receptors were sampled from a woman aged 50 to 60 with acute or convalescent COVID-19. Each CDR3 is given with its conserved first and last residue. Fields, in order: D gene, clone size, J gene, V gene, CDR3 DNA, CDR3 protein. The D gene is left open where the match is weak. Expanded clones get a size class; other rows say once, few or many, or leave the size out.

d_gene: NA
abundance: few
j_gene: TRBJ1-4
v_gene: TRBV6-5
CDR3nt: TGTGCCAGCAGTTACCGGGGGGCTGATGAAAAACTGTTTTTT
CDR3aa: CASSYRGADEKLFF

d_gene: NA
abundance: few
j_gene: TRBJ1-1
v_gene: TRBV2
CDR3nt: TGTGCCAGCAGTGATCAGGATCAAGGTGAAGCTTTCTTT
CDR3aa: CASSDQDQGEAFF

d_gene: NA
abundance: NA
j_gene: TRBJ2-2
v_gene: TRBV7-2
CDR3nt: TGTGCCAGCAGCCGGGACACCTCATGGGGCGGGGAGCTGTTTTTT
CDR3aa: CASSRDTSWGGELFF

d_gene: NA
abundance: once
j_gene: TRBJ1-5
v_gene: TRBV12-3/TRBV12-4
CDR3nt: TGTGCCAGCAGTTTGACAGACAATCAGCCCCAGCATTTT
CDR3aa: CASSLTDNQPQHF

d_gene: TRBD1
abundance: once
j_gene: TRBJ2-2
v_gene: TRBV2
CDR3nt: TGTGCCAGCAGTGGGGGACAGGGTGGAACCGGGGAGCTGTTTTTT
CDR3aa: CASSGGQGGTGELFF

d_gene: NA
abundance: NA
j_gene: TRBJ1-6
v_gene: TRBV27
CDR3nt: TGTGCCAGCAGCATGGACAGAAATTTCCGCTCCCTCCACTTT
CDR3aa: CASSMDRNFRSLHF

d_gene: TRBD2
abundance: NA
j_gene: TRBJ2-1
v_gene: TRBV2
CDR3nt: TGTGCCAGCGGGAGGGGTACGGACAATGAGCAGTTCTTC
CDR3aa: CASGRGTDNEQFF

d_gene: NA
abundance: NA
j_gene: TRBJ1-1
v_gene: TRBV5-4
CDR3nt: TGTGCCAGCAGCTTTGGCGGGGCCCAGAACACTGAAGCTTTCTTT
CDR3aa: CASSFGGAQNTEAFF

d_gene: TRBD1
abundance: NA
j_gene: TRBJ1-1
v_gene: TRBV27
CDR3nt: TGTGCCAGCAGTTGGACAGGCGAGACTGAAGCTTTCTTT
CDR3aa: CASSWTGETEAFF

d_gene: NA
abundance: NA
j_gene: TRBJ2-7
v_gene: TRBV6-5
CDR3nt: TGTGCCAGCAGTCCATGGACAGCATCGGGGGAGCAGTACTTC
CDR3aa: CASSPWTASGEQYF

d_gene: NA
abundance: NA
j_gene: TRBJ1-2
v_gene: TRBV4-3
CDR3nt: TGCGCCAGCAGCCAAGGGGCAGCCGTCAACTATGGCTACACCTTC
CDR3aa: CASSQGAAVNYGYTF

d_gene: NA
abundance: few
j_gene: TRBJ1-5
v_gene: TRBV6-5
CDR3nt: TGTGCCAGCAGTAAGACAGAGATAGGCAATCAGCCCCAGCATTTT
CDR3aa: CASSKTEIGNQPQHF

d_gene: NA
abundance: NA
j_gene: TRBJ2-1
v_gene: TRBV11-3
CDR3nt: TGTGCCAGCAGCTTACCAGGACTACTGAATGAGCAGTTCTTC
CDR3aa: CASSLPGLLNEQFF

d_gene: NA
abundance: NA
j_gene: TRBJ1-5
v_gene: TRBV6-2/TRBV6-3
CDR3nt: TGTGCCAGCAGTTACAGGGTCGGGGACAATCAGCCCCAGCATTTT
CDR3aa: CASSYRVGDNQPQHF

d_gene: NA
abundance: NA
j_gene: TRBJ1-2
v_gene: TRBV7-2
CDR3nt: TGTGCCAGCAGCCCAGGGTTGTATGGCTACACCTTC
CDR3aa: CASSPGLYGYTF

d_gene: TRBD2
abundance: NA
j_gene: TRBJ2-1
v_gene: TRBV5-8
CDR3nt: TGTGCCAGCAGCCCGGGGCGGGGGGCCTCCTACAATGAGCAGTTCTTC
CDR3aa: CASSPGRGASYNEQFF

d_gene: NA
abundance: NA
j_gene: TRBJ1-1
v_gene: TRBV2
CDR3nt: TGTGCCACGGTCGAGGGTCGAATGGCTGAAGCTTTCTTT
CDR3aa: CATVEGRMAEAFF

d_gene: NA
abundance: NA
j_gene: TRBJ2-1
v_gene: TRBV20-1
CDR3nt: TGCAGTGCAGCGGAGGAGGGTGAGCAGTTCTTC
CDR3aa: CSAAEEGEQFF

d_gene: NA
abundance: NA
j_gene: TRBJ1-4
v_gene: TRBV30
CDR3nt: TGTGCCTGGAGCCCATCTCTGGCTGAAAAACTGTTTTTT
CDR3aa: CAWSPSLAEKLFF

d_gene: NA
abundance: once
j_gene: TRBJ2-7
v_gene: TRBV18
CDR3nt: TGTGCCAGCTCACCACCGGCCTCCACGTACGAGCAGTACTTC
CDR3aa: CASSPPASTYEQYF

d_gene: TRBD2
abundance: NA
j_gene: TRBJ2-3
v_gene: TRBV6-2/TRBV6-3
CDR3nt: TGTGCCAGCAGCTGGACTAGAAGCACAGATACGCAGTATTTT
CDR3aa: CASSWTRSTDTQYF

d_gene: TRBD1
abundance: NA
j_gene: TRBJ1-4
v_gene: TRBV6-6
CDR3nt: TGTGCCAGCGGACAGGGACAGGGTCTCTCGGGTGAAAAACTGTTTTTT
CDR3aa: CASGQGQGLSGEKLFF

d_gene: NA
abundance: NA
j_gene: TRBJ2-2
v_gene: TRBV6-5
CDR3nt: TGTGCCAGCAAGACGCAGGGGAGAACCGGGGAGCTGTTTTTT
CDR3aa: CASKTQGRTGELFF

d_gene: NA
abundance: NA
j_gene: TRBJ2-5
v_gene: TRBV12-3/TRBV12-4
CDR3nt: TGTGCCAGCCGCTCGGGGGTCGGAGAGACCCAGTACTTC
CDR3aa: CASRSGVGETQYF

d_gene: NA
abundance: NA
j_gene: TRBJ1-1
v_gene: TRBV28
CDR3nt: TGTGCCAGCAGTTTATGGCAGGCCAAGAACACTGAAGCTTTCTTT
CDR3aa: CASSLWQAKNTEAFF

d_gene: TRBD1
abundance: NA
j_gene: TRBJ2-7
v_gene: TRBV9
CDR3nt: TGTGCCAGCAGCGTAGGATCCTGGGGACAGGGGGCGGACGAGCAGTACTTC
CDR3aa: CASSVGSWGQGADEQYF

d_gene: NA
abundance: NA
j_gene: TRBJ1-5
v_gene: TRBV10-1
CDR3nt: TGCGCCAGCAGTGAGGAGAACAGCCAGTGTCAGCCCCAGCATTTT
CDR3aa: CASSEENSQCQPQHF

d_gene: NA
abundance: once
j_gene: TRBJ1-3
v_gene: TRBV25-1
CDR3nt: TGTGCCAGCAGTGAATTCGGGACATCTGGAAACACCATATATTTT
CDR3aa: CASSEFGTSGNTIYF

d_gene: TRBD2
abundance: NA
j_gene: TRBJ2-1
v_gene: TRBV6-5
CDR3nt: TGTGCCAGCAGTTATCTAGCGGGGGGGCCAGGTGAGCAGTTCTTC
CDR3aa: CASSYLAGGPGEQFF